The sequence of this T cell receptor beta chain was determined in a study of blood T cell repertoires in COVID-19. Study context: Italy, Spain and the United States were the sources of the convalescent and acute COVID-19 samples. T cells, B-cell-depleted T cells, or PBMCs supplied cDNA or gDNA.

The Seattle patients joined while their infection was active and were tracked longitudinally afterward. Methods used by the authors: Amplification of reference gene primers provided the estimated nucleated cell counts. Clones were read by immunoSEQ multiplex PCR, and TCRdb kept only the in-frame ones, dropping some. The V and J calls and clone size come from that table; D and trimming were worked out from the DNA. This sample has some 360,000 clones, with around 87% found just once. The junction had 5 bases not matched to a gene; V was cut back by 5 bases and J by 5 bases. CDR1 is MDHEN, CDR2 SYDVKM, per germline. CDR3 length equals 13 residues.

The clonotype comes from a woman aged 60-75 years with COVID-19, enrolled during active disease. The rearrangement links TRBV28 to TRBJ1-2; TRBD1 matches 7 bases. The material sequenced was peripheral blood. CDR3: CASSTGARYGYTF. DNA of the CDR3: TGTGCCAGCAGTACAGGGGCGCGGTATGGCTACACCTTC.